This paragraph covers one TCR beta chain sequence. What it binds is not known. The CDR3 runs to 19 residues. Germline V gene sequence: CDR1 SGHVS, CDR2 FNYEAQ. Trimming took 0 bases from V and 0 from J; bases not matched to a gene: 12. This sample is part of a study of chemoradiotherapy in HPV16-positive cancers. Over chemoradiotherapy, repertoires were sampled more than once. Data came from immunoSEQ multiplex PCR; TCRdb stores just in-frame clones and leaves some out. The table shows over 6,000 clones, with around nine tenths occurring only once. Study-level points and caveats: Only a couple of HPV16-positive patients supplied the functional HPV-specificity definition. Better recurrence-free survival went with HPV-responsive T-cell expansion in HPV16-positive patients.

The receptor was derived from a human donor with HPV-associated anogenital cancer. This chain uses TRBV7-6 with TRBJ2-7, with 9 nucleotides matching TRBD2. This material consisted of tumor tissue, taken from a patient who underwent chemoradiotherapy. CDR3 bases: TGTGCCAGCAGCTTAGCAGCTTCAAAACTAGCGGGTGACTCCTACGAGCAGTACTTC. Translating gives CASSLAASKLAGDSYEQYF.